Below are 9 T cell receptor beta chains sequenced from a single sample in a study of CD8 T cells in ankylosing spondylitis (TCRdb year 2017). To prepare the library, 5' RACE was applied. TCRdb shows the sequencer as Illumina HiSeq 2500. TCRdb reanalyzed the raw reads on its own, using fastp at Q25 for trimming and MiXCR for clone calling, and kept in-frame beta chains. All rows with the same CDR3 protein become a single entry with the most common DNA and genes. The sample has a few hundred thousand distinct CDR3 sequences on record, about 20% of them singletons. The ten largest make up less than 15% of the sample. Sequencing input: blood, either unsorted or a sorted T cell fraction (not recorded which). These receptors originate from a male donor with ankylosing spondylitis or in good health (not recorded which).

This clonotype is a singleton in its sample. The genes are TRBV4-1 and TRBJ2-7; D call uncertain. V was trimmed by 1 base and J by 0 bases, leaving 7 bases between them. Germline V gene data show CDR1 as MGHRA and CDR2 as YSYEKL. The length of the CDR3 is 14 residues. The CDR3 DNA reads as TGCGCCAGCAGCCAAGCGGATCCCTCCTACGAGCAGTACTTC. Protein sequence: CASSQADPSYEQYF.

The V call is TRBV7-9, the J call TRBJ2-3; D assignment may be TRBD1 or TRBD2 (5 bases each). The CDR3 consists of 16 residues. V lost 11 bases and J lost 2, with 23 bases in between. Germline V lookup: CDR1 SEHNR, CDR2 FQNEAQ (reference sequence). The CDR3 here is CAGAAVQGTPTDTQYF. The CDR3 nucleotides are TGTGCCGGAGCGGCGGTCCAGGGAACCCCCACAGATACGCAGTATTTT.

This clonotype was counted a few times. The rearrangement links TRBV5-1 to TRBJ2-7, with D tentatively TRBD2 (7 bases). CDR1 is SGHRS, CDR2 YFSETQ, per germline. Trimming shortened V by 4 bases and J by 2 bases, and 13 bases separated the two germline ends. This CDR3 is 14 amino acids long. CDR3 sequence reads: CASSHRDYPYEQYF. The CDR3 DNA sequence: TGCGCCAGCAGCCACAGGGACTACCCCTACGAGCAGTACTTC.

The gene calls are TRBV5-5 and TRBJ2-7; D gene ambiguous. Germline V gene sequence: CDR1 SGHKS, CDR2 YYEKEE (reference sequence). The ends were cut back, 0 bases at V and 3 bases at J, with 7 bases in the middle. The length of the CDR3 is 13 residues. This CDR3 reads CASSLGDHYEQYF. The CDR3 DNA is TGTGCCAGCAGCTTGGGGGATCACTACGAGCAGTACTTC.

In this sample, this clonotype turned up a few times. The V call is TRBV7-8, the J call TRBJ1-2; no reliable D call. The ends were cut back, 0 bases at V and 0 bases at J, with 11 bases in the middle. Germline V gene data show CDR1 as SGHVS and CDR2 as FQNEAQ. This CDR3 contains 16 residues. The CDR3 protein is CASSLALSGTNYGYTF. The CDR3 DNA reads as TGTGCCAGCAGCTTAGCGCTGTCGGGCACTAACTATGGCTACACCTTC.

This rearrangement joins TRBV12-3 or TRBV12-4 to TRBJ1-2; D might be TRBD1 (5 bases). CDR3 length: 12 amino acids. V lost 5 bases and J lost 8, with 12 bases in between. This CDR3 reads CASSDRGLGYTF. The CDR3 region has the DNA TGTGCCAGCAGTGACCGGGGCCTAGGCTACACCTTC.

The chain employs TRBV15 and TRBJ1-4; tentative D call: TRBD1 (5 bases). Per the germline V gene, CDR1 is LNHNV and CDR2 is YYDKDF (reference sequence). This CDR3 contains 14 residues. Trimming pared 5 bases from V and 7 bases from J, leaving 14 bases between. CDR3 region: CATSDRGEAEKLFF. In nucleotides, the CDR3 is TGTGCCACCAGCGACCGAGGGGAAGCTGAAAAACTGTTTTTT.

This clonotype has ten or more counts. The genes are TRBV29-1 and TRBJ2-1; 9 nucleotides match TRBD2. The CDR3 covers 14 residues. Trimming cost V 4 bases and J 3 bases; bases outside gene matches: 4. Germline assignment: CDR1 SQVTM and CDR2 ANQGSEA. CDR3 amino acids: CSVGGGVSYNEQFF. CDR3 nucleotides: TGCAGCGTTGGCGGGGGGGTTAGCTACAATGAGCAGTTCTTC.

This clonotype was counted between two and nine times. The gene calls are TRBV20-1 and TRBJ2-1, with TRBD2 identical over 9 bases. Trimming cost V 0 bases and J 8 bases; bases outside gene matches: 8. The CDR3 runs to 15 residues. The germline V gene has CDR1 DFQATT and CDR2 SNEGSKA (reference sequence). The chain's CDR3 is CSARDLGLATDEQFF. The CDR3 nucleotides read TGCAGTGCTAGAGATTTGGGACTAGCCACGGATGAGCAGTTCTTC.